This is a list of T cell receptor beta chains from one sample in a study of cytomegalovirus exposure and HLA in healthy donors. The protocol was immunoSEQ multiplex PCR, while the TCRdb copy is restricted to in-frame clones and leaves out a portion. Of 240,000 or so clones listed, about 90% are singletons. The sequenced sample was PBMCs. These receptors came from a woman aged 30 to 39 in good health and CMV-seropositive. Both conserved end residues are trimmed from each CDR3. Not all rows give a size; the values are once, few, many and, for expanded clones, a class.

>TRBV4-1|13|.|TRBJ2-7
ASSLHRDRGVEQY
>TRBV6-5|13|.|TRBJ2-7
ASSRSTGSSYEQY
>TRBV11-2|11|.|TRBJ2-2
ASRTGPTGELF
>TRBV7-8|14|.|TRBJ2-1
ASSARLAGVRNEQF
>TRBV9|16|.|TRBJ2-2
ASSVGGLGRPNTGELF
>TRBV28|13|.|TRBJ2-7
ASRQTGTSGYEQY
>TRBV5-1|11|.|TRBJ1-1
ASSQGLNTEAF
>TRBV5-1|13|.|TRBJ2-7
ASSSGAGNYYEQY
>TRBV5-1|18|.|TRBJ2-1
ASSLPSGTSGKLSYNEQF
>TRBV6-1|12|.|TRBJ2-2
ASCVRGETGELF
>TRBV28|17|.|TRBJ2-2
ASSHGTSGRAVRPGELF
>TRBV10-2|13|.|TRBJ2-7
ASRPGGSRAYEQY
>TRBV28|12|.|TRBJ2-5
ASSTQGKEETQY
>TRBV4-1|13|few|TRBJ1-2
ASSQGRGDLYGYT
>TRBV5-6|14|once|TRBJ1-1
ASSSNTGSLTAEAF
>TRBV29-1|11|.|TRBJ1-2
SVRTGVNYGYT
>TRBV4-1|15|.|TRBJ1-1
ASSQVLGVGVNTEAF
>TRBV5-1|12|.|TRBJ1-5
ASSTGGGRGPQH
>TRBV18|12|few|TRBJ1-2
ASSRSGTGSGYT
>TRBV7-9|10|once|TRBJ1-2
ASSPQLGPHH
>TRBV11-2|10|.|TRBJ1-2
ASSPGKVGYT
>TRBV30|12|.|TRBJ2-4
AWSLGGPKNIQY
>TRBV6-4|13|many|TRBJ2-1
ASSEGLAESNEQF
>TRBV7-2|11|.|TRBJ1-1
ASSLERATEAF
>TRBV4-1|14|.|TRBJ2-2
ASSPLGGSNTGELF
>TRBV2|14|once|TRBJ1-5
ASSEGGVGLGQPQH
>TRBV5-4|13|.|TRBJ1-2
ASSSLAGGVHGYT
>TRBV7-6|12|.|TRBJ2-7
ASSLGARAYEQY
>TRBV6-5|12|.|TRBJ1-1
ASSYGGVGTEAF
>TRBV7-7|13|.|TRBJ2-1
ASSFDRGSYNEQF
>TRBV5-1|13|.|TRBJ2-5
ASSLVLLAGETQY
>TRBV4-1|14|.|TRBJ2-5
ASSQRHRDFQETQY
>TRBV6-5|13|.|TRBJ2-7
ASSYRAGVPLEQY
>TRBV11-2|13|once|TRBJ2-7
ASSSDRGPSYEQY
>TRBV2|12|.|TRBJ2-7
ASSAGAVSYEQY
>TRBV27|12|.|TRBJ2-7
ASSLFGTAYEQY
>TRBV27|13|.|TRBJ1-1
ASSLGPSGKGEAF
>TRBV4-1|14|.|TRBJ1-4
ASSQTGQGAFEKLF
>TRBV19|13|once|TRBJ2-2
ASSPRQGVAGELF
>TRBV11-3|13|.|TRBJ2-7
ASRSQGLGVYEQY
>TRBV5-1|16|once|TRBJ2-3
ASSLALLAGSSTDTQY
>TRBV7-7|12|.|TRBJ2-7
ASSPTSGSYEQY